Listed below are T cell receptor beta chains from one sample, sequenced in a study of identical twins. TCRdb redid the calling of the 5' RACE reads with MiXCR, one entry per CDR3 protein. The data contain a few hundred thousand distinct CDR3 sequences, roughly 9% of them seen just once; the ten biggest clones take up under 10%. The sample was naive T cells sorted from blood. These receptors originate from a woman in her 50s in good health. The CDR3 runs from the conserved cysteine through the conserved F or W. A D gene is named only where the DNA matches it firmly. Not all rows give a size; the values are once, few, many and, for expanded clones, a class.

size: NA; D: NA; J: TRBJ2-3; V: TRBV6-2/TRBV6-3; CDR3: CASSYSLDSDTQYF; DNA: TGTGCCAGCAGTTACTCCCTAGATTCAGATACGCAGTATTTT
size: NA; D: TRBD1; J: TRBJ2-2; V: TRBV7-8; CDR3: CASSSILRDSLHRSPNTGELFF; DNA: TGTGCCAGTAGCTCGATTCTCCGGGACAGCCTACATCGAAGCCCGAACACCGGGGAGCTGTTTTTT
size: NA; D: TRBD1; J: TRBJ2-1; V: TRBV24-1; CDR3: CATSDPTGTGVSYNEQFF; DNA: TGTGCCACCAGTGACCCCACCGGGACAGGGGTCTCCTACAATGAGCAGTTCTTC
size: NA; D: NA; J: TRBJ2-3; V: TRBV5-1; CDR3: CASGRGDTSTDTQYF; DNA: TGCGCCAGCGGGCGAGGGGATACTAGCACAGATACGCAGTATTTT
size: many; D: TRBD2; J: TRBJ2-1; V: TRBV20-1; CDR3: CSAVAGPSYNEQFF; DNA: TGCAGTGCCGTAGCGGGCCCTTCCTACAATGAGCAGTTCTTC
size: many; D: TRBD1; J: TRBJ2-5; V: TRBV5-1; CDR3: CASSPTDRGFPSQETQYF; DNA: TGCGCCAGCAGCCCTACGGACAGGGGGTTCCCTTCCCAAGAGACCCAGTACTTC
size: NA; D: TRBD1; J: TRBJ2-6; V: TRBV27; CDR3: CASSYRGPGANVLTF; DNA: TGTGCCAGCAGCTACAGGGGCCCTGGGGCCAACGTCCTGACTTTC
size: few; D: NA; J: TRBJ2-7; V: TRBV4-1; CDR3: CASSLTHGDAGLYEQYF; DNA: TGCGCCAGCAGCCTCACCCATGGAGACGCGGGATTGTACGAGCAGTACTTC
size: few; D: NA; J: TRBJ2-1; V: TRBV6-5; CDR3: CASSYTWLTYNEQFF; DNA: TGTGCCAGCAGTTACACGTGGCTCACCTACAATGAGCAGTTCTTC
size: many; D: NA; J: TRBJ1-3; V: TRBV24-1; CDR3: CATSDSRHRSGNTIYF; DNA: TGTGCCACCAGTGATTCTCGACACCGCTCTGGAAACACCATATATTTT
size: few; D: NA; J: TRBJ1-2; V: TRBV10-3; CDR3: CAISESAVGYGYTF; DNA: TGTGCCATCAGTGAGTCCGCAGTGGGCTATGGCTACACCTTC
size: few; D: NA; J: TRBJ2-7; V: TRBV6-5; CDR3: CASRKTGSPFEQYF; DNA: TGTGCCAGCAGAAAAACCGGGTCTCCTTTCGAGCAGTACTTC
size: many; D: NA; J: TRBJ2-2; V: TRBV11-3; CDR3: CASRLGPLSGELFF; DNA: TGTGCCAGCAGGCTTGGACCTCTTTCCGGGGAGCTGTTTTTT
size: once; D: NA; J: TRBJ2-3; V: TRBV12-3/TRBV12-4; CDR3: CASSLITDDTQYF; DNA: TGTGCCAGCAGTCTCATAACAGACGATACGCAGTATTTT
size: NA; D: NA; J: TRBJ2-7; V: TRBV13; CDR3: CASSLGRNSYEQYF; DNA: TGTGCCAGCAGCTTGGGCCGAAACTCCTACGAGCAGTACTTC
size: many; D: NA; J: TRBJ2-5; V: TRBV6-5; CDR3: CASSSLGPGETQYF; DNA: TGTGCCAGCAGCTCTTTGGGACCGGGGGAGACCCAGTACTTC
size: many; D: NA; J: TRBJ2-1; V: TRBV6-5; CDR3: CATLVGGNEQFF; DNA: TGTGCCACCCTGGTCGGGGGCAATGAGCAGTTCTTC
size: few; D: TRBD1; J: TRBJ1-2; V: TRBV6-1; CDR3: CASSASGTGNYGYTF; DNA: TGTGCCAGCAGCGCCAGCGGGACAGGGAACTATGGCTACACCTTC
size: few; D: NA; J: TRBJ1-5; V: TRBV27; CDR3: CASTSTWGNHPQHF; DNA: TGTGCCAGCACCTCTACTTGGGGGAATCACCCCCAGCATTTT
size: NA; D: NA; J: TRBJ2-2; V: TRBV20-1; CDR3: CSASSGRADTGELFF; DNA: TGCAGTGCTAGTAGCGGCAGGGCGGACACCGGGGAGCTGTTTTTT
size: many; D: NA; J: TRBJ2-5; V: TRBV29-1; CDR3: CSVVGYQETQYF; DNA: TGCAGCGTTGTTGGGTACCAAGAGACCCAGTACTTC
size: few; D: NA; J: TRBJ2-2; V: TRBV7-9; CDR3: CASSLEGLQLPKNTGELFF; DNA: TGTGCCAGCAGCTTAGAAGGTCTACAACTGCCAAAGAACACCGGGGAGCTGTTTTTT
size: once; D: NA; J: TRBJ2-6; V: TRBV7-9; CDR3: CASRTERGSGANVLTF; DNA: TGTGCCAGCAGAACAGAGCGCGGCTCTGGGGCCAACGTCCTGACTTTC
size: few; D: TRBD1; J: TRBJ2-2; V: TRBV2; CDR3: CASSGGQGVAGELCF; DNA: TGTGCCAGCAGTGGGGGACAGGGAGTCGCCGGGGAGCTGTGTTTT
size: many; D: TRBD2; J: TRBJ2-1; V: TRBV5-1; CDR3: CASSLPQASGEQFF; DNA: TGCGCCAGCAGCTTGCCGCAGGCTAGCGGCGAGCAGTTCTTC
size: NA; D: TRBD2; J: TRBJ2-2; V: TRBV2; CDR3: CASSFLAGGDTGELFF; DNA: TGTGCCAGCAGTTTTCTAGCGGGAGGCGACACCGGGGAGCTGTTTTTT
size: NA; D: NA; J: TRBJ2-1; V: TRBV24-1; CDR3: CATSRTGSYNEQFF; DNA: TGTGCCACCAGTAGAACGGGCTCCTACAATGAGCAGTTCTTC
size: many; D: NA; J: TRBJ2-2; V: TRBV29-1; CDR3: CSVEDWGAGGELFF; DNA: TGCAGCGTTGAAGATTGGGGGGCGGGCGGGGAGCTGTTTTTT
size: NA; D: TRBD2; J: TRBJ2-1; V: TRBV4-1; CDR3: CASQRGVAGDGEQFF; DNA: TGCGCCAGCCAAAGGGGGGTAGCGGGAGACGGTGAGCAGTTCTTC
size: NA; D: NA; J: TRBJ1-1; V: TRBV5-1; CDR3: CASSSSIDREAFF; DNA: TGCGCCAGCAGCTCGAGTATCGACAGAGAAGCTTTCTTT
size: few; D: NA; J: TRBJ2-7; V: TRBV5-1; CDR3: CASSSDHPYEQYF; DNA: TGCGCCAGCAGCTCGGACCATCCCTACGAGCAGTACTTC
size: NA; D: NA; J: TRBJ2-2; V: TRBV7-8; CDR3: CPSSIQGRFTGELFF; DNA: TGTCCCAGCAGCATACAGGGGAGGTTCACCGGGGAGCTGTTTTTT
size: few; D: NA; J: TRBJ1-1; V: TRBV28; CDR3: CASSKGRPGVNTEAFF; DNA: TGTGCCAGCAGTAAGGGGCGCCCCGGGGTGAACACTGAAGCTTTCTTT
size: NA; D: TRBD2; J: TRBJ2-7; V: TRBV10-3; CDR3: CATQREGLYEQYF; DNA: TGTGCCACCCAGCGGGAGGGCCTCTACGAGCAGTACTTC
size: few; D: NA; J: TRBJ2-7; V: TRBV28; CDR3: CASKTTDRAAFYEQYF; DNA: TGTGCCAGCAAAACGACCGATCGGGCCGCGTTCTACGAGCAGTACTTC
size: few; D: NA; J: TRBJ2-3; V: TRBV29-1; CDR3: CSRRDSTTDTQYF; DNA: TGCAGCAGGCGGGACTCCACCACAGATACGCAGTATTTT
size: many; D: TRBD2; J: TRBJ2-7; V: TRBV6-5; CDR3: CASSPRTSGTYEQYF; DNA: TGTGCCAGCAGTCCGAGGACTAGCGGAACCTACGAGCAGTACTTC
size: few; D: NA; J: TRBJ1-1; V: TRBV5-1; CDR3: CASSGGWGNTEAFF; DNA: TGCGCCAGCAGCGGCGGGTGGGGGAACACTGAAGCTTTCTTT
size: many; D: NA; J: TRBJ1-1; V: TRBV5-1; CDR3: CASSLGAPTEAFF; DNA: TGCGCCAGCAGCTTGGGGGCCCCCACTGAAGCTTTCTTT
size: many; D: TRBD1; J: TRBJ1-1; V: TRBV29-1; CDR3: CSATQGANTEAFF; DNA: TGCAGCGCGACCCAGGGGGCGAACACTGAAGCTTTCTTT
size: many; D: NA; J: TRBJ2-3; V: TRBV5-1; CDR3: CASSLNRPRTDTQYF; DNA: TGCGCCAGCAGCTTGAATCGGCCTCGCACAGATACGCAGTATTTT
size: many; D: TRBD1; J: TRBJ2-1; V: TRBV9; CDR3: CASSEPQGAVDNEQFF; DNA: TGTGCCAGCAGCGAGCCTCAGGGGGCGGTGGACAATGAGCAGTTCTTC